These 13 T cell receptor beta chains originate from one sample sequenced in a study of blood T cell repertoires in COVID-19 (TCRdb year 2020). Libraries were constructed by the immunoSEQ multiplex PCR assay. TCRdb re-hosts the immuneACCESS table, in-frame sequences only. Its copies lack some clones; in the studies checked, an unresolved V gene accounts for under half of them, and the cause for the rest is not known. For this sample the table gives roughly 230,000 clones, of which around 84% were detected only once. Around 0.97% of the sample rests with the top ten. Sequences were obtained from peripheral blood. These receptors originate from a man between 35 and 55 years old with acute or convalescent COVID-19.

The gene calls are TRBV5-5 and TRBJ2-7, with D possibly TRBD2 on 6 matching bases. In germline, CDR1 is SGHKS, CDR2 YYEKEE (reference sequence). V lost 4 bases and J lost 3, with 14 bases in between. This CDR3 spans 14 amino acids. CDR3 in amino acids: CASSPELAFYEQYF. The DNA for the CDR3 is TGTGCCAGCAGCCCGGAACTAGCTTTCTACGAGCAGTACTTC.

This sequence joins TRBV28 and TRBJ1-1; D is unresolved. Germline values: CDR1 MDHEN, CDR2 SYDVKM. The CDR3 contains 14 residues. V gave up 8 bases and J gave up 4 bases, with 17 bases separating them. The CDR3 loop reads CASLTRLGATEAFF. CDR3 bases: TGTGCCAGCCTAACCCGACTCGGTGCCACTGAAGCTTTCTTT.

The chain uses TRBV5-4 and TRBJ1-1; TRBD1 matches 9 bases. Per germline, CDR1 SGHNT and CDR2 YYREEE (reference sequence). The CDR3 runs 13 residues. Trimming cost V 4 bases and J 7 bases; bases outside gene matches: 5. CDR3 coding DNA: TGTGCCAGCAGCATGGACAGGGGTGGTGAAGCTTTCTTT. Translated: CASSMDRGGEAFF.

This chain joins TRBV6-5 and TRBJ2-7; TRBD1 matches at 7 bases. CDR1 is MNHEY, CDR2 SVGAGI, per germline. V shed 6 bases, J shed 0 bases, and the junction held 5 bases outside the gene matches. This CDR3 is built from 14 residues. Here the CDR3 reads CASRGQILSYEQYF. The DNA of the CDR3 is TGTGCCAGCAGGGGACAGATTCTCTCCTACGAGCAGTACTTC.

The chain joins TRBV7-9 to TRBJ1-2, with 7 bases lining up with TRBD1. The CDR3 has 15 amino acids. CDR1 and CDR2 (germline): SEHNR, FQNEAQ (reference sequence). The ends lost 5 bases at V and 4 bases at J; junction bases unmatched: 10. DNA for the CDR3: TGTGCCAGCAGCGCCAGACAGGGAACCTTCTATGGCTACACCTTC. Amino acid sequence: CASSARQGTFYGYTF.

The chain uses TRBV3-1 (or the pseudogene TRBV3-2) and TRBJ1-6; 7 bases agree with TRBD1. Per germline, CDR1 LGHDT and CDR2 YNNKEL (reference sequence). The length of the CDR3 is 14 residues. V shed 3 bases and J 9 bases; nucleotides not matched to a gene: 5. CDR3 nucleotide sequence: TGTGCCAGCAGCCAGCAGGGGGTAGGTTCACCCCTCCACTTT. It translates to CASSQQGVGSPLHF.

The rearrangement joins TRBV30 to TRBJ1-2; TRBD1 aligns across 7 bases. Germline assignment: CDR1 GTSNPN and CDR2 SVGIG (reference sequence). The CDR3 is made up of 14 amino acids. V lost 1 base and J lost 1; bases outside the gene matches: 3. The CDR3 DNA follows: TGTGCCTGGAGTGGAGACAGGGATAACTATGGCTACACCTTC. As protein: CAWSGDRDNYGYTF.

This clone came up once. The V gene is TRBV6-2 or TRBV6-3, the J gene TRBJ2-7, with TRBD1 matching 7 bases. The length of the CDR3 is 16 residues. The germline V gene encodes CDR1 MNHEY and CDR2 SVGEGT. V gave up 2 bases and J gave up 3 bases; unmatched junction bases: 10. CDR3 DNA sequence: TGTGCCAGCAGTTACCCGAAGACAGGGACCGGCTACGAGCAGTACTTC. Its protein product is CASSYPKTGTGYEQYF.

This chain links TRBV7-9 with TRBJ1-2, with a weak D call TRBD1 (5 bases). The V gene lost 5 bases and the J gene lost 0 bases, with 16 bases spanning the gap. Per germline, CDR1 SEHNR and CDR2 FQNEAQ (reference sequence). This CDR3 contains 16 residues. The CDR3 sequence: CASSVTPTASNYGYTF. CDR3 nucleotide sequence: TGTGCCAGCAGCGTAACGCCGACAGCTTCTAACTATGGCTACACCTTC.

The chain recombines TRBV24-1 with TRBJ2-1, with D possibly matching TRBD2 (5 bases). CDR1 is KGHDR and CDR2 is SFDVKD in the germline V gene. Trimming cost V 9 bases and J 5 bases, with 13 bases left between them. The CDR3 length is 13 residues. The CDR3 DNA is TGTGCCACCCCTACCGGGGTCAACAATGAGCAGTTCTTC. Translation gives CATPTGVNNEQFF.

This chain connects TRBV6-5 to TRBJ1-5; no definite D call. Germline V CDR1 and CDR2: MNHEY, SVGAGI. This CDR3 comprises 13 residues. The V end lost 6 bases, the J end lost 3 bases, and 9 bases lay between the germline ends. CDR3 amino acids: CASSFINNQPQHF. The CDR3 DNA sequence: TGTGCCAGCAGCTTTATAAACAATCAGCCCCAGCATTTT.

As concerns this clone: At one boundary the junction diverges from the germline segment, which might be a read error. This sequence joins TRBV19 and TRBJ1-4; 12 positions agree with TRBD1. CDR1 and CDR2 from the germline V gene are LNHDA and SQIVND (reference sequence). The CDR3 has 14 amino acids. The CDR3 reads CASRTPGQGARIVF. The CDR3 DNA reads TGTGCCAGTAGGACCCCGGGACAGGGGGCGCGAATTGTTTTT.

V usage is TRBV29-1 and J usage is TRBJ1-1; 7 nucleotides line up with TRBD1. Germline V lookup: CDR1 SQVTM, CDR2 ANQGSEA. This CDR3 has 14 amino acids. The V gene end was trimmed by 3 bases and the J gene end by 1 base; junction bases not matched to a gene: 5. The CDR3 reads CSVDRGLGNTEAFF. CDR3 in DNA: TGCAGCGTTGATAGGGGGCTAGGGAACACTGAAGCTTTCTTT.